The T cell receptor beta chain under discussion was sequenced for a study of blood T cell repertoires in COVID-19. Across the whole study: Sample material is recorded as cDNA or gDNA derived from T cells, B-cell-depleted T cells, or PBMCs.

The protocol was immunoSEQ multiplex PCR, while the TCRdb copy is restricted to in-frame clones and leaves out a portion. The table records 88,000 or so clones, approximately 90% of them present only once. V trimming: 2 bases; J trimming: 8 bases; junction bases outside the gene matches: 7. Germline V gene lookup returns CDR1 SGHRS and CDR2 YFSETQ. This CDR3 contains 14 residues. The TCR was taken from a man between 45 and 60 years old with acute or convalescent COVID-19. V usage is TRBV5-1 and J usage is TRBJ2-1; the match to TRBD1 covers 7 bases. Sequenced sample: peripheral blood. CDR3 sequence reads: CASSLRQGSDEQFF. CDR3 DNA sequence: TGCGCCAGCAGCTTAAGACAGGGTAGTGATGAGCAGTTCTTC.